This T cell receptor beta chain was sequenced in a study of shared clonotypes between healthy human individuals. General study results and limits: Generation probabilities of non-shared clonotypes were lower (relative to those shared by all four donors). For naive CD4 cells, around 5% of clonotypes were shared across a few donors.

The ends were cut back, 5 bases at V and 0 bases at J, with 11 bases in the middle. CDR3 length: 14 amino acids. Looked up from germline, CDR1 is SEHNR and CDR2 is FQNEAQ (reference sequence). Comments on this clone: No antigen is known for it.

Libraries were prepared by immunoSEQ multiplex PCR; TCRdb keeps only in-frame clonotypes and omits some of them. The data show 1,400,000 or so clones, roughly 98.5% seen once. Specimen: naive CD4+ T cells sorted from blood. Subset here: CD45RA+ positively selected. This TCR was sampled from a man aged 25 to 40 in good health. V and J are TRBV7-9 and TRBJ2-7; TRBD2 might be the D (5 bases). DNA for the CDR3: TGTGCCAGCAGCCAGTGGGGAGTCTCCTACGAGCAGTACTTC. Amino acid sequence: CASSQWGVSYEQYF.